The rows below give T cell receptor beta chains drawn from one sample of a study of blood T cell repertoires in COVID-19. Produced via immunoSEQ multiplex PCR; TCRdb's table is partial and in-frame only. Here the sample spans under 100,000 clones, about 87% being singletons. Specimen: peripheral blood. These TCRs come from a man between 35 and 55 years old with acute or convalescent COVID-19. Both conserved end residues are part of each CDR3. The D gene is left open where the match is weak. Only some rows state a clone size, as once, few, many or a class for expanded clones.

abundance | j_gene | d_gene | v_gene | CDR3aa | CDR3nt
NA | TRBJ2-5 | TRBD2 | TRBV11-2 | CASSSGTTSGRQETQYF | TGTGCCAGCAGCTCTGGGACGACTAGCGGGAGGCAAGAGACCCAGTACTTC
NA | TRBJ1-5 | TRBD1 | TRBV2 | CASKRTGGLDQPQHF | TGTGCCAGCAAACGGACAGGGGGATTAGATCAGCCCCAGCATTTT
NA | TRBJ1-5 | TRBD1 | TRBV15 | CATSRVGQAYQPQHF | TGTGCCACCAGCAGAGTTGGACAGGCATATCAGCCCCAGCATTTT
once | TRBJ1-1 | TRBD1 | TRBV5-1 | CASSLPGQGSEAFF | TGCGCCAGCAGCCTGCCGGGACAGGGGTCTGAAGCTTTCTTT
NA | TRBJ1-3 | TRBD1 | TRBV7-2 | CASSYGQGTGNTIYF | TGTGCCAGCAGCTATGGACAGGGAACCGGAAACACCATATATTTT
NA | TRBJ2-3 | NA | TRBV4-2 | CASSPLGGGTDTQYF | TGTGCCAGCAGCCCCCTGGGGGGAGGAACAGATACGCAGTATTTT
NA | TRBJ2-7 | NA | TRBV5-1 | CASSQIGAVGEQYF | TGCGCCAGCAGCCAGATTGGGGCCGTGGGGGAGCAGTACTTC
NA | TRBJ1-2 | NA | TRBV4-2 | CASSQDRGGDYGYTF | TGTGCCAGCAGCCAAGATCGCGGGGGGGACTATGGCTACACCTTC
NA | TRBJ1-3 | NA | TRBV29-1 | CSVEGGIGNTIYF | TGCAGCGTTGAAGGAGGGATTGGAAACACCATATATTTT
NA | TRBJ1-1 | NA | TRBV19 | CASRGSDILEAFF | TGTGCCAGTAGAGGAAGTGACATCCTTGAAGCTTTCTTT
NA | TRBJ2-7 | NA | TRBV6-2/TRBV6-3 | CASSTGWEQYF | TGTGCCAGCAGTACAGGGTGGGAGCAGTACTTC
few | TRBJ1-5 | NA | TRBV30 | CAWSIGGSQPQHF | TGTGCCTGGAGTATAGGAGGGAGTCAGCCCCAGCATTTT
NA | TRBJ2-6 | TRBD2 | TRBV12-5 | CASGFRLAGVDGANVLTF | TGTGCTAGTGGTTTTCGGCTAGCGGGGGTAGACGGGGCCAACGTCCTGACTTTC